This T cell receptor beta chain was captured in a study of T cell repertoires in cytomegalovirus infection. In TCRdb, the reads were re-called with MiXCR into one record per CDR3 protein. The sample shows some 220,000 distinct CDR3 sequences, roughly 12% of them seen only once. The trim removed 6 bases at V and 2 bases at J, leaving 8 bases unmatched. CDR1 and CDR2 (germline): MNHEY, SMNVEV (reference sequence). The CDR3 is 15 amino acids. Study-level points and caveats: The study found HLA-C-restricted CMV-specific TCR beta clonotypes dominating the ex vivo response.

This clonotype came up many times. The antigen remains unidentified. The chain uses TRBV27 and TRBJ2-3; the match to TRBD1 covers 7 bases. Sequenced sample: PBMCs. The sequence was collected from a human donor in good health (CMV status not recorded). Some clones in this sample may be carry-over from other donors' samples. This chain's CDR3 is CASSPTDRYTDTQYF. CDR3 sequence (DNA): TGTGCCAGCAGCCCAACGGACAGGTACACAGATACGCAGTATTTT.